This entry lists 5 T cell receptor beta chains sequenced from one sample in a study of blood T cell repertoires in COVID-19. The protocol was immunoSEQ multiplex PCR, while the TCRdb copy is restricted to in-frame clones and leaves out a portion. The sample holds around 180,000 clones, more than 80% seen once. Source material: PBMCs or T cells enriched from blood (not recorded which). Receptor source: a man aged 45-60 years who had recovered from COVID-19.

The chain carries TRBV20-1 and TRBJ2-5, with D perhaps matching TRBD2 (6 bases). Trimming removed 3 bases from V and 5 bases from J, with 13 bases in between. The CDR3 has 13 residues. Germline V gives CDR1 DFQATT, CDR2 SNEGSKA (reference sequence). This CDR3 reads CSASFASEETQYF. DNA of the CDR3: TGCAGTGCTAGTTTTGCTAGCGAGGAGACCCAGTACTTC.

On this clone: The sample holds other DNA sequences that translate to the same CDR3. The V gene is TRBV6-5, the J gene TRBJ2-3; D is ambiguous. V gave up 0 bases and J gave up 2 bases, with 6 bases separating them. Per the germline V gene, CDR1 is MNHEY and CDR2 is SVGAGI. The CDR3 runs 14 residues. The CDR3: CASSYSRSTDTQYF. CDR3 DNA sequence: TGTGCCAGCAGTTACTCGAGATCCACAGATACGCAGTATTTT.

This chain links TRBV12-3 or TRBV12-4 with TRBJ1-2, with D perhaps TRBD1 (6 bases). This CDR3 contains 13 residues. Trimming removed 1 base from V and 8 bases from J, with 11 bases in between. The CDR3 coding sequence is TGTGCCAGCAGTTTAGGGGGGCTCCAGGGCTACACCTTC. Translated, it gives CASSLGGLQGYTF.

This sequence joins TRBV10-3 and TRBJ1-3; 9 bases agree with TRBD1. Trimming took 10 bases from V and 8 from J; bases not matched to a gene: 18. This CDR3 contains 16 residues. The V gene's germline CDR1 is ENHRY and CDR2 SYGVKD. CDR3 residues: CATRRPRQGDLDTIYF. The CDR3 nucleotides are TGTGCCACCCGCCGCCCCAGACAGGGGGATTTGGACACCATATATTTT.

CDR3 nucleotide sequence: TGTGCCAGCAGCGTTAAGGGGTATAATTCACCCCTCCACTTT. This codes for CASSVKGYNSPLHF. The chain employs TRBV9 and TRBJ1-6; D may be TRBD1 (5 bases). The ends were cut back, 2 bases at V and 4 bases at J, with 7 bases in the middle. The germline V gene has CDR1 SGDLS and CDR2 YYNGEE. The CDR3 extends over 14 amino acids.